These 29 T cell receptor beta chains came from one sample sequenced in a study of cytomegalovirus exposure and HLA in healthy donors. The PCR contained 60 Vbeta and 13 Jbeta primers. The repertoire was sequenced with immunoSEQ multiplex PCR; TCRdb's copy has only in-frame clones and lacks some. Of over 100,000 clones in the sample, around 65% were seen once. Sequenced material: PBMCs. These receptors were collected from a man between 18 and 29 years old in good health and CMV-seronegative.

This clone was seen a single time. V and J are TRBV4-3 and TRBJ2-2, with 7 bases identical to TRBD2. Germline trimming cut 1 base from V and 6 bases from J; bases unmatched to any gene: 11. The CDR3 is made up of 17 amino acids. Looked up from germline, CDR1 is LGHNA and CDR2 is YSLEER. The CDR3: CASSQGRSGMGAGELFF. CDR3 nucleotide sequence: TGCGCCAGCAGCCAAGGGAGAAGCGGGATGGGCGCCGGGGAGCTGTTTTTT.

Worth noting for this clone: Within the sample, other DNA sequences also encode this same CDR3. The gene calls are TRBV6-1 and TRBJ1-1; D might be TRBD1 (6 bases). This CDR3 is 13 amino acids long. Germline assignment: CDR1 MNHNS and CDR2 SASEGT. V was trimmed by 4 bases and J by 1 base, leaving 7 bases between them. The CDR3 region has the DNA TGTGCCAGCAGTGGAGGGGGGAACACTGAAGCTTTCTTT. Translated, it gives CASSGGGNTEAFF.

This chain joins TRBV6-5 and TRBJ2-3, with D perhaps matching TRBD1 (5 bases). Germline-derived CDR1 and CDR2 are MNHEY and SVGAGI. This CDR3 has 16 amino acids. V dropped 0 bases and J dropped 5 bases, with 15 bases sitting between them. The CDR3 sequence: CASSYSRGRAVDTQYF. The CDR3 nucleotides read TGTGCCAGCAGTTACTCGAGAGGCAGGGCCGTAGATACGCAGTATTTT.

The chain couples TRBV27 to TRBJ1-2; 8 nucleotides match TRBD1. Germline-derived CDR1 and CDR2 are MNHEY and SMNVEV (reference sequence). The CDR3 is 12 residues long. After removal of 7 bases from V and 6 bases from J, the junction contained 4 bases not matched to a gene. CDR3: CASTDRVNGYTF. In nucleotides, the CDR3 is TGTGCCAGCACGGACAGGGTTAATGGCTACACCTTC.

This clone has more than one count but fewer than ten. The CDR3 loop reads CASSEYRGTEAFF. The CDR3 nucleotides are TGTGCCAGTAGTGAATACAGGGGAACTGAAGCTTTCTTT. The chain has TRBV19 and TRBJ1-1; 7 nucleotides align to TRBD1. With V trimmed by 5 bases and J by 5 bases, 5 bases remained unmatched. Germline V gene sequence: CDR1 LNHDA, CDR2 SQIVND (reference sequence). This CDR3 has 13 amino acids.

The V call is TRBV7-3, the J call TRBJ2-6; 8 positions match TRBD1. CDR1 is SGHTA, CDR2 FQGTGA, per germline. Trimming removed 2 bases from V and 4 bases from J; junction bases left unmatched: 4. The CDR3 has 16 amino acids. The CDR3 loop reads CASSLPRGLGANVLTF. The CDR3 coding sequence is TGTGCCAGCAGCTTACCCAGGGGGCTAGGGGCCAACGTCCTGACTTTC.

The chain has TRBV5-1 and TRBJ2-2; D gene unclear. V was clipped by 4 bases and J by 2 bases, with 3 bases between them. Germline lookup yields CDR1 SGHRS and CDR2 YFSETQ. CDR3 length: 12 amino acids. The CDR3 DNA is TGCGCCAGCAGCCTTAACACCGGGGAGCTGTTTTTT. Its translation is CASSLNTGELFF.

The chain combines TRBV30 with TRBJ2-2; TRBD1 matches 9 bases. The V segment lost 2 bases and the J segment 7 bases; nucleotides outside the gene matches: 8. The CDR3 totals 15 residues. CDR1 GTSNPN and CDR2 SVGIG come from the germline V gene (reference sequence). As DNA, the CDR3 is TGTGCCTGGAGTCAACAGGGGGCGGTCTTCGGGGAGCTGTTTTTT. It specifies CAWSQQGAVFGELFF. Drawing the rest from reference TRBV30 and TRBJ2-2, the complete variable domain is SQTIHQWPATLVQPVGSPLSLECTVEGTSNPNLYWYRQAAGRGLQLLFYSVGIGQISSEVPQNLSASRPQDRQFILSSKKLLLSDSGFYLCAWSQQGAVFGELFFGEGSRLTVL.

The J gene is TRBJ1-2, the V gene TRBV13; maybe TRBD1 (5 bases). The length of the CDR3 is 14 residues. Trimming removed 2 bases from V and 1 base from J, with 8 bases in between. The V gene's germline CDR1 is PRHDT and CDR2 FYEKMQ (reference sequence). CDR3 DNA: TGTGCCAGCAGCTTAAAAGGGGTTAACTATGGCTACACCTTC. It encodes CASSLKGVNYGYTF.

This clone was picked up a small number of times. The chain uses TRBV27 and TRBJ2-7; 8 positions agree with TRBD1. The CDR3 sequence is 12 residues long. With V trimmed by 6 bases and J by 6 bases, 4 bases remained unmatched. From germline, CDR1 is MNHEY and CDR2 SMNVEV (reference sequence). The CDR3 here is CASSRTGREQYF. In DNA, the CDR3 is TGTGCCAGCAGCAGGACAGGGCGCGAGCAGTACTTC.

This clone was recorded a few times. V and J are TRBV18 and TRBJ2-7; no firm D call. Germline CDR1 is KGHSH and CDR2 is LQKENI. There are 13 residues in the CDR3. The germline V and J ends were trimmed by 4 bases and 5 bases, with 12 bases remaining between them. CDR3 DNA sequence: TGTGCCAGCTCACGCAAACAGAACGACGAGCAGTACTTC. Its translation is CASSRKQNDEQYF.

The rearrangement joins TRBV6-5 to TRBJ2-7, with a tentative D call TRBD2 (7 bases). Per germline, CDR1 MNHEY and CDR2 SVGAGI. This CDR3 has 15 residues. V was clipped by 5 bases and J by 0 bases, with 14 bases between them. The chain's CDR3 is CASSPGGRSSYEQYF. The DNA of the CDR3 is TGTGCCAGCAGTCCCGGGGGGCGGAGCTCCTACGAGCAGTACTTC.

The chain combines TRBV10-2 with TRBJ2-1; D is uncertain. Germline CDR1 reads WSHSY; CDR2 reads SAAADI. Trimming cost V 1 base and J 9 bases, with 13 bases left between them. This CDR3 has 14 residues. CDR3 bases: TGCGCCAGCAGTGAGTGGAGTCTCGCTGGTGAGCAGTTCTTC. Its translation: CASSEWSLAGEQFF.

The chain is built from TRBV18 and TRBJ1-2, with D perhaps matching TRBD1 (5 bases). The germline gives CDR1 KGHSH, CDR2 LQKENI. V was shortened by 2 bases and J by 10 bases, with 14 bases between the two germline ends. CDR3 size: 13 residues. CDR3 sequence: CASSPMIDSHYTF. The CDR3 DNA sequence: TGTGCCAGCTCACCAATGATAGACAGTCACTACACCTTC.

The rearrangement uses TRBV29-1 and TRBJ2-3; a possible D gene is TRBD2 (5 bases). CDR1 is SQVTM and CDR2 is ANQGSEA in the germline V gene. V gave up 7 bases and J gave up 2 bases, with 16 bases separating them. The CDR3 is made up of 14 amino acids. As DNA, the CDR3 is TGCAGCGGGATGGACTGGGCCCCCACAGATACGCAGTATTTT. Encoded protein: CSGMDWAPTDTQYF.

The V and J genes are TRBV6-1 and TRBJ1-1, with 7 bases aligning to TRBD1. The CDR3 totals 15 residues. Trimming took 6 bases from V and 0 from J; bases not matched to a gene: 7. CDR1 and CDR2 from the germline V gene are MNHNS and SASEGT. The CDR3 DNA sequence: TGTGCCAGCAGCCCCAGGGGGACGATGAACACTGAAGCTTTCTTT. Its protein product is CASSPRGTMNTEAFF.

There are a few counts of this clone. The chain couples TRBV9 to TRBJ2-2; 8 bases line up with TRBD2. With V trimmed by 0 bases and J by 0 bases, 1 base remained unmatched. CDR1 is SGDLS and CDR2 is YYNGEE in the germline V gene. This CDR3 spans 16 amino acids. The CDR3, as DNA: TGTGCCAGCAGCGTAGGAGCGGGAGCGAACACCGGGGAGCTGTTTTTT. Translated, it gives CASSVGAGANTGELFF.

The chain joins TRBV6-5 to TRBJ1-2, with D perhaps TRBD1 (6 bases). The CDR3 is 16 amino acids. V was cut by 2 bases and J by 5 bases, with 18 bases left in between. From germline, CDR1 is MNHEY and CDR2 SVGAGI. The CDR3 is CASSYTLLGQPYGYTF. The CDR3 DNA reads as TGTGCCAGCAGTTACACGTTGTTAGGACAGCCGTATGGCTACACCTTC.

The chain links TRBV27 to TRBJ1-1; the match to TRBD1 covers 7 bases. This CDR3 is built from 14 residues. J gave up 0 bases and V 7 bases, and 5 bases lay outside the gene matches. In germline, CDR1 is MNHEY, CDR2 SMNVEV (reference sequence). CDR3 bases: TGTGCCAGCACCCCGGGACAGTTGAACACTGAAGCTTTCTTT. Its translation is CASTPGQLNTEAFF.

The rearrangement joins TRBV19 to TRBJ1-2, with unresolved D. Germline assignment: CDR1 LNHDA and CDR2 SQIVND (reference sequence). The CDR3 spans 14 residues. V was cut by 7 bases and J by 5 bases, with 17 bases left in between. The CDR3 DNA reads as TGTGCCAGTACCCCCCCGGAGACCCAATATGGCTACACCTTC. Protein product: CASTPPETQYGYTF.

The rearrangement uses TRBV4-2 and TRBJ1-2, with TRBD1 as a possible D gene (6 bases). Germline CDR1 LGHNA, CDR2 YNFKEQ. This CDR3 spans 17 amino acids. The V end lost 3 bases, the J end lost 3 bases, and 20 bases lay between the germline ends. CDR3 DNA sequence: TGTGCCAGCAGCCACCTTCGAGACGGGAACAGGGACTATGGCTACACCTTC. It is translated as CASSHLRDGNRDYGYTF.

The table lists this clone with a few counts. V is TRBV28 and J is TRBJ1-4; TRBD1 agrees at 9 bases. The CDR3 covers 14 residues. The ends lost 3 bases at V and 7 bases at J; junction bases unmatched: 3. Germline values: CDR1 MDHEN, CDR2 SYDVKM. The CDR3 nucleotides read TGTGCCAGCAGTTTTGGGACAGGGCGTGAAAAACTGTTTTTT. It yields the protein CASSFGTGREKLFF.

The genes are TRBV28 and TRBJ2-7; D not resolved. CDR3 length: 14 residues. The V gene's germline CDR1 is MDHEN and CDR2 SYDVKM. Trimming stripped 5 bases from V and 5 bases from J, with 16 bases between. The CDR3 here is CASSPGYYYHEQYF. The CDR3, as DNA: TGTGCCAGCAGTCCTGGCTATTACTACCACGAGCAGTACTTC.

This clone appeared once. At one of its ends the junction is not consistent with the germline gene, which may arise from a read error. The chain is built from TRBV6-5 and TRBJ2-3, with 8 bases matching TRBD2. Looked up from germline, CDR1 is MNHEY and CDR2 is SVGAGI. The CDR3 loop spans 15 amino acids. The CDR3 sequence is CSSSLLAASTDTQYF. The CDR3 nucleotides read TGTTCCAGCAGCCTACTAGCGGCTAGCACAGATACGCAGTATTTT.

J is TRBJ2-7 and V is TRBV6-1, with 7 bases that match TRBD2. This CDR3 comprises 15 residues. The V and J ends lost 1 base and 5 bases, in that order; junction bases with no gene match: 8. Germline assignment: CDR1 MNHNS and CDR2 SASEGT. The CDR3 nucleotides are TGTGCCAGCAGTGAAGGGCCGGGAGGCCTCGACGAGCAGTACTTC. Protein product: CASSEGPGGLDEQYF.

The gene calls are TRBV7-9 and TRBJ1-1; no clear D gene. Trimming shortened V by 7 bases and J by 0 bases, and 12 bases separated the two germline ends. The CDR3 is 14 residues long. Germline V gene data show CDR1 as SEHNR and CDR2 as FQNEAQ (reference sequence). CDR3 nucleotides: TGTGCCAGCAATAAGGCGAGGGTGAACACTGAAGCTTTCTTT. It specifies CASNKARVNTEAFF.

J is TRBJ1-1 and V is TRBV6-5, with D possibly matching TRBD1 (5 bases). This CDR3 has 14 amino acids. Looked up from germline, CDR1 is MNHEY and CDR2 is SVGAGI. The V end was cut by 5 bases, the J end by 4 bases, with 14 bases between. Here the CDR3 DNA reads TGTGCCAGCAGTCCCAGGCGGGGGGGCACTGAAGCTTTCTTT. It is translated as CASSPRRGGTEAFF.

The chain recombines TRBV20-1 with TRBJ2-5, with no clear D. The length of the CDR3 is 11 residues. Deletions cut 0 bases from V and 5 bases from J, with 4 bases between. CDR1 and CDR2 (germline): DFQATT, SNEGSKA (reference sequence). CDR3 protein: CSAREEETQYF. The CDR3 nucleotides read TGCAGTGCTAGAGAGGAGGAGACCCAGTACTTC.

This rearrangement joins TRBV27 to TRBJ1-2; D unresolved. Germline CDR1 is MNHEY and CDR2 is SMNVEV (reference sequence). Deletions cut 5 bases from V and 1 base from J, with 8 bases between. The CDR3 covers 13 residues. CDR3 loop: CASSRGVNYGYTF. CDR3 sequence (DNA): TGTGCCAGCAGTCGAGGTGTTAACTATGGCTACACCTTC.